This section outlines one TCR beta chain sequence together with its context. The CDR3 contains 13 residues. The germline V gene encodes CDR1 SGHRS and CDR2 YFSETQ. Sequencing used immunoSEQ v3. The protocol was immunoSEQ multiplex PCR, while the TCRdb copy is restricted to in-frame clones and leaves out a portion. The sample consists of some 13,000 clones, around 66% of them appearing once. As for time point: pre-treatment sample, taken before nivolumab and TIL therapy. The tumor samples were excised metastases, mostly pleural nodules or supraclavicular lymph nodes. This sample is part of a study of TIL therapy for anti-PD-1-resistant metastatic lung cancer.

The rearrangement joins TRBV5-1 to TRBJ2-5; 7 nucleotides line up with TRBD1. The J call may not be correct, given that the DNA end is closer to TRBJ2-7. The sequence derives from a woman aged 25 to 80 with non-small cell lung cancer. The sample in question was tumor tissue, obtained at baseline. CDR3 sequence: CASGQGGSYEQYF. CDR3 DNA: TGCGCCAGCGGACAAGGGGGCAGTTACGAGCAGTACTTC.